This TCR beta chain was captured in a study of T cell changes during pregnancy in multiple sclerosis. Sequencing was performed with immunoSEQ multiplex PCR; in TCRdb, only in-frame clones are kept and a portion is missing. Counted here are about 110,000 clones, 85% to 95% occurring once; the ten biggest clones make up 1.5% to 2%. This CDR3 has 14 residues. Per germline, CDR1 MNHEY and CDR2 SMNVEV (reference sequence). Between the trimmed V and J ends, which lost 6 bases and 4 bases, there was a span of 15 bases. The TCR sequence derives from a female donor with multiple sclerosis, enrolled in a pregnancy study. V is TRBV27 and J is TRBJ2-5; possibly TRBD1 for D (5 bases). The sequencing here drew on peripheral blood, taken after pregnancy. The CDR3 sequence: CASREGVGGETQYF. The CDR3 DNA sequence: TGTGCCAGCAGGGAAGGGGTCGGTGGAGAGACCCAGTACTTC.